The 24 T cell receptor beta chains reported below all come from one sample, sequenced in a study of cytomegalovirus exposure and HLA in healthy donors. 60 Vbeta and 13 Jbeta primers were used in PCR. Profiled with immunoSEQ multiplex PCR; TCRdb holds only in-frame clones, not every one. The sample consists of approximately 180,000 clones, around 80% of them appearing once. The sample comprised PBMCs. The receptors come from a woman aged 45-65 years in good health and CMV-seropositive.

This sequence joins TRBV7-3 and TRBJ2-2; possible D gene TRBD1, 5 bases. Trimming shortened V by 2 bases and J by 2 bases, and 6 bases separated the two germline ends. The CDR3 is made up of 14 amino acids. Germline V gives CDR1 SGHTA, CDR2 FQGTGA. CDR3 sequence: CASSLDSNTGELFF. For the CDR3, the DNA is TGTGCCAGCAGCTTAGACAGCAACACCGGGGAGCTGTTTTTT.

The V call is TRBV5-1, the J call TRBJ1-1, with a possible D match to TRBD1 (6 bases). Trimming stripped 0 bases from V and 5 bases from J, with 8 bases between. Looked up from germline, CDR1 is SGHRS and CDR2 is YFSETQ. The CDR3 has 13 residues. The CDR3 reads CASSLEGVTEAFF. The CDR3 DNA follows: TGCGCCAGCAGCTTGGAGGGGGTGACTGAAGCTTTCTTT.

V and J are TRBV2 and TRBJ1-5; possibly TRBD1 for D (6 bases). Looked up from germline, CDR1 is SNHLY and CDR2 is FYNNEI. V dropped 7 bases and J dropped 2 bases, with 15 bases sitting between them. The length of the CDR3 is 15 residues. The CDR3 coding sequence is TGTGCCAGCACTCAAGATAAGGGGGGCAATCAGCCCCAGCATTTT. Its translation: CASTQDKGGNQPQHF.

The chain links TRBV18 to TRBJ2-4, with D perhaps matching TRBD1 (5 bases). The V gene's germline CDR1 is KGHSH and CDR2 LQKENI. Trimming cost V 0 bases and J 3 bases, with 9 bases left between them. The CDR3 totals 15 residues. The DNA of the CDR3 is TGTGCCAGCTCACCACCCCAGGGTGGCAAAAACATTCAGTACTTC. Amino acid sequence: CASSPPQGGKNIQYF.

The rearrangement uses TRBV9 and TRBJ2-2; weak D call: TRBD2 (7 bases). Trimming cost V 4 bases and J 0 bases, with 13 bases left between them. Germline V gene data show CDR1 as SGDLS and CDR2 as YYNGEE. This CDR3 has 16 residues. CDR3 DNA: TGTGCCAGCAGCCCTTGGGGGGGGCCGAACACCGGGGAGCTGTTTTTT. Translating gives CASSPWGGPNTGELFF.

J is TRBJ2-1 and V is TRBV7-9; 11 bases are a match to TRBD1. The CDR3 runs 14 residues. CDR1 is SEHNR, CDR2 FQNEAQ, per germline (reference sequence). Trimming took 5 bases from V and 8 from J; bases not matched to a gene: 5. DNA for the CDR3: TGTGCCAGCAGCATACGGACAGGGGGCGATGAGCAGTTCTTC. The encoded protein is CASSIRTGGDEQFF.

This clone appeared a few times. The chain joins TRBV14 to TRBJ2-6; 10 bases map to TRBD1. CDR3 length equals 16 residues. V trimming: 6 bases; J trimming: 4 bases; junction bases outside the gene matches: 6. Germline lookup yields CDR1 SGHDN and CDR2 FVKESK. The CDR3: CASSRQGAGGANVLTF. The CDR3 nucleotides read TGTGCCAGCAGTCGACAGGGGGCAGGGGGGGCCAACGTCCTGACTTTC. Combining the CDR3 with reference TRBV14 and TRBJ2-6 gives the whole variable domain EAGVTQFPSHSVIEKGQTVTLRCDPISGHDNLYWYRRVMGKEIKFLLHFVKESKQDESGMPNNRFLAERTGGTYSTLKVQPAELEDSGVYFCASSRQGAGGANVLTFGAGSRLTVL.

CDR3 bases: TGTGCCAGCGGGGACCGGGTGTGGGACAGGGGCCCCTGGGGGCAGTACTTC. Its protein is CASGDRVWDRGPWGQYF. This rearrangement joins TRBV21-1 to TRBJ2-7; the tabulated D call, TRBD1, remains unverified against the DNA. TRBV21-1 is termed a pseudogene. This CDR3 spans 17 amino acids.

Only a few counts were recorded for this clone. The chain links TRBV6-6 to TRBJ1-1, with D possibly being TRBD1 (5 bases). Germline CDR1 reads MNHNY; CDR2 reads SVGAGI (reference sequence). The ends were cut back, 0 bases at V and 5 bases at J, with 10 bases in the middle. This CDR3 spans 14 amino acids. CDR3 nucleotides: TGTGCCAGCAGTTACTCAGGGGCGGGAACTGAAGCTTTCTTT. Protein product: CASSYSGAGTEAFF.

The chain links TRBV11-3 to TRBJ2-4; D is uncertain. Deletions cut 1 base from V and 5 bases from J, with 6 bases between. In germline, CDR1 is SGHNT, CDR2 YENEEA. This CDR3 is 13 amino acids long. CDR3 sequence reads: CASSLGAQNIQYF. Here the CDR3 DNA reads TGTGCCAGCAGCTTAGGGGCCCAAAACATTCAGTACTTC.

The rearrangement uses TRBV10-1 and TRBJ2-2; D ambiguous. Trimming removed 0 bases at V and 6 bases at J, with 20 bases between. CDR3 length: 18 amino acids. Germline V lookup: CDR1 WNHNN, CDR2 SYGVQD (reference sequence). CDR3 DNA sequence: TGCGCCAGCAGTGAGTCCCACCGGAATATCGAGGTCCCCGGGGAGCTGTTTTTT. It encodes CASSESHRNIEVPGELFF.

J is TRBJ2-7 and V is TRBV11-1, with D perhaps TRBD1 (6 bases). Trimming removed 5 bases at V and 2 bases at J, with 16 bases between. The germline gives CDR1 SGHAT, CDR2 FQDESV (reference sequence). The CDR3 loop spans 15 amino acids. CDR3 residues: CASSPHGQLTYEQYF. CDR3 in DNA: TGTGCCAGCAGCCCCCACGGACAGTTAACCTACGAGCAGTACTTC.

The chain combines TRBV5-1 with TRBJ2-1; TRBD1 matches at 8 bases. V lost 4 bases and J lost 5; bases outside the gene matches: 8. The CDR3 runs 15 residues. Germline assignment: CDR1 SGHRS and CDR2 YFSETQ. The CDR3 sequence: CASSPGTGNNNEQFF. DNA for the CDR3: TGCGCCAGCAGCCCCGGGACAGGTAACAACAATGAGCAGTTCTTC.

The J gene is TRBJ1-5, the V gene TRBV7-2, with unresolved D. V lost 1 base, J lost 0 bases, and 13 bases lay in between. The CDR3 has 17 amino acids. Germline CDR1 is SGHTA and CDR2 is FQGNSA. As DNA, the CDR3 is TGTGCCAGCAGCTTAGTCTCGGCAGACTATAGCAATCAGCCCCAGCATTTT. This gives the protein CASSLVSADYSNQPQHF.

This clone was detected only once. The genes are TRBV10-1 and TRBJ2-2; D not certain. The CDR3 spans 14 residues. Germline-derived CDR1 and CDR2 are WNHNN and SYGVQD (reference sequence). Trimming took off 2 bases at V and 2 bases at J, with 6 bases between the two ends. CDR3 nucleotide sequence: TGCGCCAGCAGTGAGGCTACTAACACCGGGGAGCTGTTTTTT. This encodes CASSEATNTGELFF.

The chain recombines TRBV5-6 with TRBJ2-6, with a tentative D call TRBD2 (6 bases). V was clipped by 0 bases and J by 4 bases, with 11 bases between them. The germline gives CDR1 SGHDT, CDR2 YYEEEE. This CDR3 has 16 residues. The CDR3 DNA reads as TGTGCCAGCAGCTTGGTAGGAGGGTACGGGGCCAACGTCCTGACTTTC. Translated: CASSLVGGYGANVLTF.

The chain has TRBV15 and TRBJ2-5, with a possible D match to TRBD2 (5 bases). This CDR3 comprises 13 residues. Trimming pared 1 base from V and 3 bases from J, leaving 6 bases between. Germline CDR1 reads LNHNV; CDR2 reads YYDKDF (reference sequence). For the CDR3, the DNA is TGTGCCACCAGCAGAGGGACTGAAGAGACCCAGTACTTC. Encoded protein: CATSRGTEETQYF.

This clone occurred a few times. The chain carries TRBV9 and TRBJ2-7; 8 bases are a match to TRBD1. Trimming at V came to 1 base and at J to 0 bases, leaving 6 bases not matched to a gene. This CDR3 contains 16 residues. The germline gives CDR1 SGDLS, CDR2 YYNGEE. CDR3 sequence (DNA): TGTGCCAGCAGCGTAAGCATGGGACAGGCCTCCTACGAGCAGTACTTC. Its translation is CASSVSMGQASYEQYF.

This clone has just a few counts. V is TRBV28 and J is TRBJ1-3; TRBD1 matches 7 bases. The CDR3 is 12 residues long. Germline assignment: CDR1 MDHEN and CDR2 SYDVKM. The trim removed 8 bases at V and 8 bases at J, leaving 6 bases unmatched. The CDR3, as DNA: TGTGCCAGCCAGGGGGGATTGGACACCATATATTTT. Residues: CASQGGLDTIYF.

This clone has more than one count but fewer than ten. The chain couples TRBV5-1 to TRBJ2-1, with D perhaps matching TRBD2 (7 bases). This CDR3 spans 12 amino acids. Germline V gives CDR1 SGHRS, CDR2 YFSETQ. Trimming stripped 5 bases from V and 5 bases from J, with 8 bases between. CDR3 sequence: CASRGGDNEQFF. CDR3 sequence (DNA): TGCGCCAGCAGAGGGGGGGACAATGAGCAGTTCTTC.

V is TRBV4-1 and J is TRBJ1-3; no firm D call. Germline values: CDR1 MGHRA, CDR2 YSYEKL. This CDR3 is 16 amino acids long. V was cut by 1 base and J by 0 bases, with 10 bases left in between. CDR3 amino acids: CASSQGGVHSGNTIYF. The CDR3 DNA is TGCGCCAGCAGCCAAGGCGGGGTGCACTCTGGAAACACCATATATTTT.

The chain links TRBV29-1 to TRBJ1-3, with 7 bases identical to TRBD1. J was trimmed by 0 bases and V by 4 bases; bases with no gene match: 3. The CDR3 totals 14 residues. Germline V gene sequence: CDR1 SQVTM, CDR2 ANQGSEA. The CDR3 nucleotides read TGCAGCGTTGTCCGGACAGGCTCTGGAAACACCATATATTTT. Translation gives CSVVRTGSGNTIYF.

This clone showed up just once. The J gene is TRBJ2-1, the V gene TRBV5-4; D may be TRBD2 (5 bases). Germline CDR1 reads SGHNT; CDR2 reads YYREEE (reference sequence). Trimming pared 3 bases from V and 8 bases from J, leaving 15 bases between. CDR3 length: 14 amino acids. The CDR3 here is CASSSERAADEQFF. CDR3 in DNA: TGTGCCAGCAGCTCAGAGAGGGCGGCGGATGAGCAGTTCTTC.

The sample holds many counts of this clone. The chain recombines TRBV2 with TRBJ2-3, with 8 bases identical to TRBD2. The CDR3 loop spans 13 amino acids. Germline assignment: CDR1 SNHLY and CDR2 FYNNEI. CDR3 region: CVTGPGGGDTQYF. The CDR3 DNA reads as TGTGTCACTGGTCCCGGGGGGGGAGATACGCAGTATTTT. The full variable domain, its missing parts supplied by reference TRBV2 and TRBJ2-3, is EPEVTQTPSHQVTQMGQEVILRCVPISNHLYFYWYRQILGQKVEFLVSFYNNEISEKSEIFDDQFSVERPDGSNFTLKIRSTKLEDSAMYFCVTGPGGGDTQYFGPGTRLTVL.